This T cell receptor (beta chain) was recovered during a study of control samples from healthy donors and cancer patients (dated by TCRdb to the early 2020s). Via the germline V gene (reference sequence), CDR1 is LNHNV and CDR2 YYDKDF. Taken from cysteine to phenylalanine, the CDR3 has 14 residues. Only CDR3 DNA remains: 42 bases, in frame from the first base. A distance of 8 bases separates the germline ends of V and J, which lose 1 base and 5 bases respectively. Libraries were constructed by the immunoSEQ multiplex PCR assay. In its TCRdb copy, this immuneACCESS table keeps in-frame sequences only and misses some clones. Where compared with another copy, unresolved V genes explain less than half of these, and the others have no known cause. The sample table lists 90,000 or so clones, roughly 86% of them with a count of one. Of the sample, roughly 1.3% falls within the top ten clones. A remark on this clone: Its antigen has not been determined. No quality values exist for individual bases; no much larger clone is one base distant.

Sequencing was performed on blood. The rearranged chain carries TRBV15 and TRBJ2-2; the D segment is perhaps TRBD1 or TRBD2, each sharing 6 matched bases. The clonotype originates from a woman in her forties or fifties in good health. In nucleotide form, the sequence is TGTGCCACCAGCAGAGGGGGGGCGACCGGGGAGCTGTTTTTT. It is translated as CATSRGGATGELFF.